The source of this T cell receptor (beta chain) is a study of T cells in tuberculosis. The CDR3 loop spans 17 amino acids. Trimming cost V 3 bases and J 6 bases; bases outside gene matches: 13. Per the germline V gene, CDR1 is SGDLS and CDR2 is YYNGEE. Clones were sequenced by immunoSEQ multiplex PCR, and TCRdb holds only the in-frame ones, with some missing. This table holds just under 45,000 clones, roughly 94% found once. V and J are TRBV9 and TRBJ2-2; 8 bases fit TRBD2. The receptor comes from a donor between 10 and 35 years old with latent tuberculosis or without tuberculosis infection. Some clones in this sample may be carry-over from other donors' samples. The sample taken for sequencing was PBMCs. CDR3: CASSAPAGRAVAGELFF. The CDR3 DNA follows: TGTGCCAGCAGCGCTCCTGCCGGGAGGGCCGTCGCCGGGGAGCTGTTTTTT.